A selection of T cell receptor beta chains follows, all from one sample in a study of T cells in Graves' hyperthyroidism and ophthalmopathy. MiXCR was run by TCRdb on the multiplex PCR reads, yielding one entry per CDR3 protein. The sample has around 600,000 distinct CDR3 sequences; 15% to 20% are singletons. The specimen was blood. The receptors derive from a middle-aged woman with Graves' ophthalmopathy. CDR3s include the opening cysteine and the closing phenylalanine or tryptophan. The D gene is left open where the match is weak. Expanded clones are given a class, and other clones once, few, many or no size at all.

cdr3_nt	cdr3_aa	v_call	d_call	j_call	clone_size
TGCGCCAGCAGCTTGAACAGGAACACAGATACGCAGTATTTT	CASSLNRNTDTQYF	TRBV5-1	NA	TRBJ2-3	NA
TGTGCCAGCAGACAGGGGGCGGGCACCGGGGAGCTGTTTTTT	CASRQGAGTGELFF	TRBV6-1	TRBD1	TRBJ2-2	NA
TGCAGTGCTGGTACGGTCGGGGATGAGCAGTTCTTC	CSAGTVGDEQFF	TRBV20-1	NA	TRBJ2-1	many
TGTGCCATCAGTAAGATAAGGGCCTCCCAGGGGACCACTGAAGCTTTCTTT	CAISKIRASQGTTEAFF	TRBV10-3	NA	TRBJ1-1	many
TGCGCCAGCAGCTCCCCCCCCGCGAACACTGAAGCTTTCTTT	CASSSPPANTEAFF	TRBV4-1	NA	TRBJ1-1	few
TGTGCCAGCAGCAAAACACTGCGGAACTACAATGAGCAGTTCTTC	CASSKTLRNYNEQFF	TRBV3-1	NA	TRBJ2-1	many
TGTGCCAGCAGCTTCGGGCAGTACACTGAAGCTTTCTTT	CASSFGQYTEAFF	TRBV7-2	NA	TRBJ1-1	many
TGCGCCAGCAGCTTACGGACAGGGGGACTACCTCTACTCCACGAGCAGTACTTC	CASSLRTGGLPLLHEQYF	TRBV5-1	TRBD1	TRBJ2-7	NA
TGTGCCAGCAGTTCGGGAGTCGACAATGAGCAGTTCTTC	CASSSGVDNEQFF	TRBV12-3/TRBV12-4	NA	TRBJ2-1	NA
TGTGCCAGCAGCTCGACAGGGGGCTCCTACAATGAGCAGTTCTTC	CASSSTGGSYNEQFF	TRBV12-3/TRBV12-4	TRBD1	TRBJ2-1	many
TGTGCCAGCAGCTTGACAGGGTCCCCTGAAGCTTTCTTT	CASSLTGSPEAFF	TRBV5-6	NA	TRBJ1-1	many
TGCAGTGCTCGTAAGTTCAGCGAGCAGTACTTC	CSARKFSEQYF	TRBV20-1	NA	TRBJ2-7	many
TGTGCCAGCAGCTTAGCTAGCGGGAGGACCACCAATGAGCAGTTCTTC	CASSLASGRTTNEQFF	TRBV7-2	TRBD2	TRBJ2-1	NA